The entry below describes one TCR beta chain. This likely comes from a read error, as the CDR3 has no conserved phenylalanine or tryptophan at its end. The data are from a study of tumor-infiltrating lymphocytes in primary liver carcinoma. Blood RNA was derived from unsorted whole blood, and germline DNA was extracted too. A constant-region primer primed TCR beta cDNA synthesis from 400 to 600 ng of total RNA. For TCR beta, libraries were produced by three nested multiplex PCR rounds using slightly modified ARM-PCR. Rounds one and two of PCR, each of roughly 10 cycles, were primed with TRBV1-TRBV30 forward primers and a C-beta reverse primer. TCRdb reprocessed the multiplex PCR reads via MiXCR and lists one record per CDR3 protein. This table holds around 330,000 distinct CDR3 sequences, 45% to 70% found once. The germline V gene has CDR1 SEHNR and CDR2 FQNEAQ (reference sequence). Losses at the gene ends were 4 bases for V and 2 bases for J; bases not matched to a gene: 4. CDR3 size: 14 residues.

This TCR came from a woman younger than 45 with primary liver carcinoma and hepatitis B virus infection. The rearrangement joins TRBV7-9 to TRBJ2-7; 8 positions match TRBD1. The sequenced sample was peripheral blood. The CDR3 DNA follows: TGTGCCAGCAGCTCCGGACAGGGAGCCTACGAGCAGTACTAC. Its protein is CASSSGQGAYEQYY.